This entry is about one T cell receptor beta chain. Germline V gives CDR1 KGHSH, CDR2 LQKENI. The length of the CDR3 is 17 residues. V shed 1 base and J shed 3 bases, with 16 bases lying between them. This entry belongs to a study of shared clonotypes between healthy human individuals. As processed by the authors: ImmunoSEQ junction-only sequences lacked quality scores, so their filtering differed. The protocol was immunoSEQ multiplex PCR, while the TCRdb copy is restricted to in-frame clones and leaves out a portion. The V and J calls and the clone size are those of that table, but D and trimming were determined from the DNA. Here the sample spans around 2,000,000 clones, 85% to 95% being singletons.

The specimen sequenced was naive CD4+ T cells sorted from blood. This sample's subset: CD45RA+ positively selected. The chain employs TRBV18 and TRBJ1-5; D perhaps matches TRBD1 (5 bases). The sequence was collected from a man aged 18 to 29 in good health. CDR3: CASSPQGRGVYNQPQHF. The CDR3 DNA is TGTGCCAGCTCACCACAGGGTAGAGGGGTTTACAATCAGCCCCAGCATTTT.